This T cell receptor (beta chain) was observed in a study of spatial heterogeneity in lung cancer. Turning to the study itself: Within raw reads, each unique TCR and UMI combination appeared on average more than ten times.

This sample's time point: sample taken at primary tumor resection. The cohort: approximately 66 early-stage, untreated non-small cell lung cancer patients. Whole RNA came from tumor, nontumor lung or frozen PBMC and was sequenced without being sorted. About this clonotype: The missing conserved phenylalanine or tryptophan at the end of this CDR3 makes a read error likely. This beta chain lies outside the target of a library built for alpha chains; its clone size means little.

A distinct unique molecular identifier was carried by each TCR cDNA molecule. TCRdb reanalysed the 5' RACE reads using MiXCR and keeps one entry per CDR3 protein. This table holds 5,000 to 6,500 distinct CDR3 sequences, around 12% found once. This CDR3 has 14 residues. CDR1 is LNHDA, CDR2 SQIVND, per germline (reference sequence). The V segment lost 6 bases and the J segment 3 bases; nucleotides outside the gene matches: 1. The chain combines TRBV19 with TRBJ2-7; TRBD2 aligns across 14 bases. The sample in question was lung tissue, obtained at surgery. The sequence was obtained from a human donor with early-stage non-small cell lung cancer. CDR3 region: CASSGLAGGYEQYY. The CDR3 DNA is TGTGCCAGTAGCGGACTAGCGGGGGGCTACGAGCAGTACTAC.